A single sample gave rise to the 27 T cell receptor beta chains below, sequenced in a study of spatial heterogeneity in lung cancer. This sample's time point: sample taken at primary tumor resection. Sequencing was performed on whole RNA extracted from tumor and nontumor lung tissue, or from frozen PBMC, and the material was left unsorted. TCRdb re-derived calls from the 5' RACE reads in MiXCR, one entry per CDR3 protein. The table shows about 29,000 distinct CDR3 sequences, with about 8.8% occurring only once. Sequencing was performed on PBMCs, taken at surgery. Every receptor here comes from a female donor with early-stage non-small cell lung cancer.

This clonotype was picked up a small number of times. This chain connects TRBV7-9 to TRBJ2-3; D may be TRBD1 (6 bases). Germline loops: CDR1 SEHNR, CDR2 FQNEAQ (reference sequence). V lost 2 bases to trimming and J lost 6 bases, with 12 bases between them. CDR3 size: 14 residues. CDR3 nucleotide sequence: TGTGCCAGCAGCTTAAGGGGGAAGTTGGATACGCAGTATTTT. Amino acids: CASSLRGKLDTQYF. The variable domain in full, with the rest retrieved from reference TRBV7-9 and TRBJ2-3, is DTGVSQNPRHKITKRGQNVTFRCDPISEHNRLYWYRQTLGQGPEFLTYFQNEAQLEKSRLLSDRFSAERPKGSFSTLEIQRTEQGDSAMYLCASSLRGKLDTQYFGPGTRLTVL.

In this sample, this clonotype turned up many times. The V call is TRBV10-2, the J call TRBJ1-1; D unresolved. The CDR3 totals 13 residues. Germline CDR1 WSHSY, CDR2 SAAADI. V shed 1 base and J shed 1 base, with 4 bases lying between them. CDR3 in amino acids: CASSEFRNTEAFF. For the CDR3, the DNA is TGCGCCAGCAGTGAGTTCAGGAACACTGAAGCTTTCTTT.

This clonotype came up a few times. The genes are TRBV7-9 and TRBJ2-2; D is undetermined. The V gene lost 6 bases and the J gene lost 3 bases, with 14 bases spanning the gap. The length of the CDR3 is 15 residues. In germline, CDR1 is SEHNR, CDR2 FQNEAQ (reference sequence). The CDR3 region is CASSFGRQDTGELFF. As DNA, the CDR3 is TGTGCCAGCAGTTTCGGGCGACAAGACACCGGGGAGCTGTTTTTT.

This clonotype was seen ten or more times. This chain links TRBV7-2 with TRBJ2-7, with 8 bases fitting TRBD2. Germline V gene lookup returns CDR1 SGHTA and CDR2 FQGNSA. The CDR3 consists of 15 residues. Unmatched junction bases numbered 10, after V lost 4 bases and J lost 5 bases. CDR3 DNA: TGTGCCAGCAGCTGGCCGGGACTAGGATTTGACGAGCAGTACTTC. Translating gives CASSWPGLGFDEQYF.

The chain combines TRBV7-3 with TRBJ1-6, with D possibly matching TRBD1 (6 bases). Deletions cut 5 bases from V and 10 bases from J, with 18 bases between. Per the germline V gene, CDR1 is SGHTA and CDR2 is FQGTGA. The CDR3 has 15 residues. The CDR3 spells CASSPGQSQGSPLHF. In DNA form, the CDR3 reads TGTGCCAGCAGCCCCGGACAGTCACAAGGATCACCCCTCCACTTT.

This clonotype was found a few times. The rearrangement links TRBV20-1 to TRBJ2-5; unclear D gene. V was cut by 2 bases and J by 7 bases, with 11 bases left in between. This CDR3 has 12 amino acids. The germline CDR1 and CDR2 sequences are DFQATT and SNEGSKA (reference sequence). CDR3 loop: CSARQGSWTQYF. In DNA form, the CDR3 reads TGCAGTGCTAGACAAGGATCATGGACCCAGTACTTC.

Ten or more counts support this clonotype. V gene TRBV27 combines with J gene TRBJ2-1; 12 nucleotides match TRBD2. This CDR3 has 18 residues. CDR1 MNHEY and CDR2 SMNVEV come from the germline V gene (reference sequence). Trimming at V came to 5 bases and at J to 8 bases, leaving 16 bases not matched to a gene. CDR3 in amino acids: CASSPPSPLAGGPDEQFF. In DNA, the CDR3 is TGTGCCAGCAGTCCTCCTTCCCCTCTAGCGGGAGGGCCTGATGAGCAGTTCTTC.

A few counts support this clonotype. V and J are TRBV6-5 and TRBJ1-1; maybe TRBD1 (5 bases). Trimming removed 2 bases at V and 1 base at J, with 11 bases between. CDR3 size: 15 residues. CDR1 and CDR2 from the germline V gene are MNHEY and SVGAGI. The CDR3 DNA sequence: TGTGCCAGCAGTTACGGGGGACGGAGGAACACTGAAGCTTTCTTT. It translates to CASSYGGRRNTEAFF.

The table lists this clonotype with a few counts. J is TRBJ1-5 and V is TRBV11-2; D is unclear. V was cut by 3 bases and J by 4 bases, with 7 bases left in between. The germline V gene encodes CDR1 SGHAT and CDR2 FQNNGV. The CDR3 sequence is 13 residues long. The CDR3 sequence is CASSFHQNQPQHF. The CDR3 DNA reads as TGTGCCAGCAGCTTCCACCAAAATCAGCCCCAGCATTTT.

This clonotype was counted at least ten times. The rearrangement links TRBV5-1 to TRBJ2-1, with 12 nucleotides matching TRBD1. CDR1 and CDR2 from the germline V gene are SGHRS and YFSETQ. Losses at the gene ends were 3 bases for V and 8 bases for J; bases not matched to a gene: 9. This CDR3 has 16 residues. In nucleotides, the CDR3 is TGCGCCAGCAGCTGGTCCGGGACAGGGGGCTTGGATGAGCAGTTCTTC. This codes for CASSWSGTGGLDEQFF.

This clonotype rates as medium-sized. The chain is built from TRBV29-1 and TRBJ2-3, with 7 bases aligning to TRBD2. The germline V gene encodes CDR1 SQVTM and CDR2 ANQGSEA. V shed 6 bases and J 0 bases; nucleotides not matched to a gene: 9. The CDR3 consists of 15 residues. CDR3 sequence reads: CSVGRAGISTDTQYF. DNA of the CDR3: TGCAGCGTCGGACGAGCGGGGATTAGCACAGATACGCAGTATTTT.

This clonotype was found many times. The V gene is TRBV4-2, the J gene TRBJ2-7, with 8 bases matching TRBD2. The CDR3 length is 16 residues. Trimming at V came to 4 bases and at J to 4 bases, leaving 12 bases not matched to a gene. Germline V gene sequence: CDR1 LGHNA, CDR2 YNFKEQ. For the CDR3, the DNA is TGTGCCAGCAGCCCCAAACTCGGGACTAGGTGGTACGAGCAGTACTTC. This translates into CASSPKLGTRWYEQYF.

The table lists this clonotype with many counts. This rearrangement joins TRBV6-6 to TRBJ2-1; TRBD2 matches 7 bases. Trimming at V came to 2 bases and at J to 8 bases, leaving 6 bases not matched to a gene. The germline V gene encodes CDR1 MNHNY and CDR2 SVGAGI (reference sequence). The CDR3 runs 14 residues. In DNA, the CDR3 is TGTGCCAGCAGTTACCAGCTAGCGGAGGATGAGCAGTTCTTC. Its protein product is CASSYQLAEDEQFF.

Notes on this clonotype: This could be a read error, since a much larger clone is one nucleotide away. The chain employs TRBV7-8 and TRBJ1-2; perhaps TRBD1 as D (6 bases). Germline lookup yields CDR1 SGHVS and CDR2 FQNEAQ. CDR3 length equals 14 residues. CDR3 sequence: CASSFWVTGLHYSF. The CDR3 DNA reads as TGTGCCAGCAGCTTTTGGGTAACAGGGTTGCACTACAGCTTC.

This clonotype has only a few counts. The chain recombines TRBV4-2 with TRBJ2-2, with D unresolved. This CDR3 is built from 16 residues. Germline V gives CDR1 LGHNA, CDR2 YNFKEQ. The V end lost 2 bases, the J end lost 6 bases, and 16 bases lay between the germline ends. CDR3 sequence: CASSQLVGPLSGELFF. The CDR3, as DNA: TGTGCCAGCAGCCAACTAGTCGGTCCCCTCTCCGGGGAGCTGTTTTTT.

At least ten counts were recorded for this clonotype. V gene TRBV18 combines with J gene TRBJ2-4; 10 bases match TRBD1. Looked up from germline, CDR1 is KGHSH and CDR2 is LQKENI. The CDR3 is 14 amino acids. V shed 2 bases and J 7 bases; nucleotides not matched to a gene: 2. The CDR3 is CASSPGQGVNIQYF. CDR3 DNA: TGTGCCAGCTCACCAGGACAGGGGGTCAACATTCAGTACTTC.

This clonotype was counted at least ten times. The V gene is TRBV14, the J gene TRBJ2-3, with 9 positions matching TRBD1. Unmatched junction bases numbered 6, after V lost 1 base and J lost 7 bases. In germline, CDR1 is SGHDN, CDR2 FVKESK. The CDR3 length is 15 residues. The DNA for the CDR3 is TGTGCCAGCAGCCAAGGGACAGGGGTATGGAATACGCAGTATTTT. Translated: CASSQGTGVWNTQYF. Variable domain in full (rest from reference TRBV14 and TRBJ2-3): EAGVTQFPSHSVIEKGQTVTLRCDPISGHDNLYWYRRVMGKEIKFLLHFVKESKQDESGMPNNRFLAERTGGTYSTLKVQPAELEDSGVYFCASSQGTGVWNTQYFGPGTRLTVL.

The gene calls are TRBV5-1 and TRBJ2-5; D call uncertain. V gave up 1 base and J gave up 3 bases, with 10 bases separating them. CDR3 length equals 14 residues. Germline-derived CDR1 and CDR2 are SGHRS and YFSETQ. CDR3 coding DNA: TGCGCCAGCAGCTTGAGAGGCGCAGAAGAGACCCAGTACTTC. Translation gives CASSLRGAEETQYF.

Regarding this clonotype: It may be a read error: a sequence one base away is much more abundant. The chain couples TRBV6-2 or TRBV6-3 to TRBJ2-1; 12 bases match TRBD2. Germline V gene data show CDR1 as MNHEY and CDR2 as SVGEGT. The CDR3 spans 14 residues. The CDR3 nucleotides are TGTGTCAGCACTAGCGGGAGGTCCTACAATGAGCAGTTCTTC. Translation: CVSTSGRSYNEQFF.

The V and J genes are TRBV7-9 and TRBJ2-1; TRBD2 agrees at 8 bases. CDR1 and CDR2 from the germline V gene are SEHNR and FQNEAQ (reference sequence). The CDR3 contains 14 residues. V shed 4 bases, J shed 7 bases, and the junction held 6 bases outside the gene matches. In DNA form, the CDR3 reads TGTGCCAGCAGCTCCAGCGGGAGCACTAATGAGCAGTTCTTC. This gives the protein CASSSSGSTNEQFF.

The table lists this clonotype with many counts. The chain couples TRBV29-1 to TRBJ2-4, with D perhaps TRBD2 (5 bases). CDR3 length: 14 residues. Per germline, CDR1 SQVTM and CDR2 ANQGSEA. The V end was cut by 5 bases, the J end by 0 bases, with 11 bases between. The DNA for the CDR3 is TGCAGCGTTACGGACTGGATAGCCAAAAACATTCAGTACTTC. This translates into CSVTDWIAKNIQYF. The variable domain in full, completed from reference TRBV29-1 and TRBJ2-4, reads SAVISQKPSRDICQRGTSLTIQCQVDSQVTMMFWYRQQPGQSLTLIATANQGSEATYESGFVIDKFPISRPNLTFSTLTVSNMSPEDSSIYLCSVTDWIAKNIQYFGAGTRLSVL.

The gene calls are TRBV12-3 or TRBV12-4 and TRBJ2-1; 8 positions match TRBD2. The trim removed 5 bases at V and 5 bases at J, leaving 5 bases unmatched. The CDR3 has 14 amino acids. CDR3 nucleotides: TGTGCCAGCAGTCCTACTAGCGGCAACAATGAGCAGTTCTTC. It specifies CASSPTSGNNEQFF.

V is TRBV7-6 and J is TRBJ2-7; 7 nucleotides match TRBD1. The CDR3 is 16 amino acids. Germline V lookup: CDR1 SGHVS, CDR2 FNYEAQ. The J segment lost 2 bases and the V segment lost 5 bases, leaving 12 bases of the junction unmatched. In nucleotides, the CDR3 is TGTGCCAGCAGCCCTAAAGGGGGCATTATTCCCTACGAGCAGTACGTC. This gives the protein CASSPKGGIIPYEQYV.

In its sample, this clonotype was seen many times. The chain combines TRBV6-1 with TRBJ2-5; D is possibly TRBD1 or TRBD2 (5 bases each). Germline CDR1 is MNHNS and CDR2 is SASEGT. The CDR3 totals 15 residues. V was clipped by 4 bases and J by 1 base, with 13 bases between them. This CDR3 is CASSAQGRIQETQYF. The CDR3 region has the DNA TGTGCCAGCAGTGCTCAGGGACGGATCCAAGAGACCCAGTACTTC.

This sequence joins TRBV25-1 and TRBJ2-1; 7 positions agree with TRBD2. Germline V CDR1 and CDR2: MGHDK, SYGVNS. V lost 3 bases to trimming and J lost 8 bases; unmatched junction nucleotides: 13. This CDR3 is built from 16 residues. The CDR3: CASSELADRLGDEQFF. CDR3 coding DNA: TGTGCCAGCAGTGAGCTAGCGGACCGTCTTGGGGATGAGCAGTTCTTC. Looking up the rest from reference TRBV25-1 and TRBJ2-1 gives the full variable domain: EADIYQTPRYLVIGTGKKITLECSQTMGHDKMYWYQQDPGMELHLIHYSYGVNSTEKGDLSSESTVSRIRTEHFPLTLESARPSHTSQYLCASSELADRLGDEQFFGPGTRLTVL.

This clonotype was recorded at least ten times. The chain combines TRBV19 with TRBJ1-5, with 10 bases lining up with TRBD1. The length of the CDR3 is 19 residues. V lost 3 bases and J lost 4; bases outside the gene matches: 15. CDR1 and CDR2 from the germline V gene are LNHDA and SQIVND (reference sequence). CDR3 loop: CASSIRDRGGRWGNQPQHF. The CDR3 DNA reads as TGTGCCAGTAGTATCCGGGACAGGGGAGGTCGTTGGGGTAATCAGCCCCAGCATTTT.

This clonotype was picked up many times. The V and J genes are TRBV19 and TRBJ1-1; TRBD1 matches at 7 bases. J gave up 1 base and V 6 bases, and 8 bases lay outside the gene matches. The germline V gene has CDR1 LNHDA and CDR2 SQIVND (reference sequence). The CDR3 length is 15 residues. The CDR3 region has the DNA TGTGCCAGTAGCCGGGACAGCGTGCCGAACACTGAAGCTTTCTTT. Its translation: CASSRDSVPNTEAFF.